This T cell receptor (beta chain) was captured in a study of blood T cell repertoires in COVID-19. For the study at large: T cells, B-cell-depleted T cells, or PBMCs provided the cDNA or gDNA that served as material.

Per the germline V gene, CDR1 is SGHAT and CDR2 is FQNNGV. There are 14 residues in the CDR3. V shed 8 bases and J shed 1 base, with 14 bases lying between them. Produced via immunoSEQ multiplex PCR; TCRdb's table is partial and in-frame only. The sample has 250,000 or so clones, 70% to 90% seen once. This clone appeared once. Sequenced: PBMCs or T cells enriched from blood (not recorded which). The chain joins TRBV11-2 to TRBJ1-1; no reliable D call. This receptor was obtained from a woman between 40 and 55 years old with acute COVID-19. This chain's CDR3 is CASLERRRNTEAFF. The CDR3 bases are TGTGCCAGCTTAGAGCGACGGAGGAACACTGAAGCTTTCTTT.